The 18 T cell receptor beta chains given below trace back to one sample, sequenced in a study of shared clonotypes between healthy human individuals. Assay: immunoSEQ multiplex PCR; the TCRdb copy retains only in-frame clones and omits some. In the table there are more than 2 million clones, around 93% of which are singletons. Naive CD8 populations comprised CD45RO-negative cells positively selected for CCR7, excluding terminally differentiated effector memory CD45RA+ cells. The source material was naive CD8+ T cells from PBMCs. Every receptor here comes from a man between 18 and 35 years old in good health. Some clones in this sample may be carry-over from other donors' samples.

The gene calls are TRBV27 and TRBJ1-1, with D hard to call. CDR1 and CDR2 (germline): MNHEY, SMNVEV (reference sequence). The V and J ends lost 4 bases and 4 bases respectively, with 10 bases between them. The CDR3 consists of 13 residues. CDR3 sequence: CASSYSKITEAFF. The CDR3 DNA reads TGTGCCAGCAGTTACTCTAAGATCACTGAAGCTTTCTTT.

The rearrangement uses TRBV5-6 and TRBJ2-7; 10 bases agree with TRBD2. This CDR3 region has 17 residues. The trim removed 2 bases at V and 0 bases at J, leaving 8 bases unmatched. CDR1 and CDR2 from the germline V gene are SGHDT and YYEEEE. This chain's CDR3 is CASSFRLAGAASYEQYF. CDR3 nucleotides: TGTGCCAGCAGCTTTAGGCTAGCGGGAGCGGCCTCCTACGAGCAGTACTTC.

The genes are TRBV27 and TRBJ2-1; TRBD1 matches at 9 bases. This CDR3 has 17 amino acids. CDR1 is MNHEY and CDR2 is SMNVEV in the germline V gene (reference sequence). V gave up 5 bases and J gave up 6 bases; unmatched junction bases: 14. The CDR3 nucleotides are TGTGCCAGCAGTCAGTACACGGGACAGGGAAGACGCAATGAGCAGTTCTTC. This codes for CASSQYTGQGRRNEQFF.

As concerns this clone: The sample holds other DNA sequences that translate to the same CDR3. The V gene is TRBV7-3, the J gene TRBJ2-1; 7 bases agree with TRBD2. Per the germline V gene, CDR1 is SGHTA and CDR2 is FQGTGA. The V gene end was trimmed by 2 bases and the J gene end by 3 bases; junction bases not matched to a gene: 4. The CDR3 consists of 15 residues. The CDR3 DNA is TGTGCCAGCAGCTTATCGGGAGGATTCTACAATGAGCAGTTCTTC. Encoded protein: CASSLSGGFYNEQFF.

The chain couples TRBV29-1 to TRBJ2-1, with 9 bases fitting TRBD2. CDR1 and CDR2 (germline): SQVTM, ANQGSEA. This CDR3 contains 13 residues. V dropped 6 bases and J dropped 6; count of bases not matched to a gene: 6. CDR3 sequence (DNA): TGCAGCGTAACCGGGACTAGCTTCAATGAGCAGTTCTTC. Translation gives CSVTGTSFNEQFF.

As DNA, the CDR3 is TGTGCCAGCAGCGCCGGGACTAGCGGATGGGGCCAAGAGACCCAGTACTTC. It yields the protein CASSAGTSGWGQETQYF. The V and J genes are TRBV9 and TRBJ2-5; 11 bases agree with TRBD2. Germline lookup yields CDR1 SGDLS and CDR2 YYNGEE. The CDR3 covers 17 residues. Unmatched junction bases numbered 8, after V lost 3 bases and J lost 1 base. Using reference TRBV9 and TRBJ2-5 for the parts outside the CDR3, the full variable domain is DSGVTQTPKHLITATGQRVTLRCSPRSGDLSVYWYQQSLDQGLQFLIQYYNGEERAKGNILERFSAQQFPDLHSELNLSSLELGDSALYFCASSAGTSGWGQETQYFGPGTRLLVL.

V is TRBV5-1 and J is TRBJ1-2; D is uncertain. The ends were cut back, 0 bases at V and 4 bases at J, with 13 bases in the middle. The CDR3 is made up of 15 amino acids. Germline assignment: CDR1 SGHRS and CDR2 YFSETQ. CDR3 region: CASSLEVDIFYGYTF. The CDR3 region has the DNA TGCGCCAGCAGCTTGGAGGTCGACATTTTCTATGGCTACACCTTC. Using reference TRBV5-1 and TRBJ1-2 for the parts outside the CDR3, the full variable domain is KAGVTQTPRYLIKTRGQQVTLSCSPISGHRSVSWYQQTPGQGLQFLFEYFSETQRNKGNFPGRFSGRQFSNSRSEMNVSTLELGDSALYLCASSLEVDIFYGYTFGSGTRLTVV.

This sequence joins TRBV2 and TRBJ1-2, with D hard to call. CDR1 is SNHLY and CDR2 is FYNNEI in the germline V gene. Deletions cut 7 bases from V and 6 bases from J, with 18 bases between. This CDR3 is built from 14 residues. CDR3 DNA: TGTGCCAGCACGGGAAAGGGCAGTTTTCATGGCTACACCTTC. Protein sequence: CASTGKGSFHGYTF.

The J gene is TRBJ2-7, the V gene TRBV4-1, with TRBD2 matching 7 bases. Germline CDR1 is MGHRA and CDR2 is YSYEKL. V was pared by 2 bases and J by 2 bases, with 6 bases of the junction left unmatched. The CDR3 loop spans 15 amino acids. The DNA for the CDR3 is TGCGCCAGCAGCCAACGACTAGCCTCCACCTACGAGCAGTACTTC. Translating gives CASSQRLASTYEQYF.

The V and J genes are TRBV27 and TRBJ2-1; the D is unclear. The CDR3 contains 11 residues. Germline values: CDR1 MNHEY, CDR2 SMNVEV (reference sequence). The V gene lost 6 bases and the J gene lost 8 bases, with 8 bases spanning the gap. The CDR3, as DNA: TGTGCCAGCAGGCACCTCGATGAGCAGTTCTTC. This translates into CASRHLDEQFF.

The chain links TRBV27 to TRBJ1-3; maybe TRBD1 (5 bases). V shed 3 bases and J shed 0 bases, with 9 bases lying between them. This CDR3 has 15 amino acids. Germline CDR1 MNHEY, CDR2 SMNVEV (reference sequence). The CDR3 coding sequence is TGTGCCAGCAGTTTTGCAGGGAACTCTGGAAACACCATATATTTT. Residues: CASSFAGNSGNTIYF.

V gene TRBV5-1 combines with J gene TRBJ1-3, with D possibly TRBD1 on 5 matching bases. Trimming pared 5 bases from V and 1 base from J, leaving 13 bases between. Germline V gene sequence: CDR1 SGHRS, CDR2 YFSETQ. The CDR3 loop spans 15 amino acids. The CDR3 protein is CASSSGTDSGNTIYF. The CDR3 nucleotides are TGCGCCAGCAGTTCCGGGACGGATTCTGGAAACACCATATATTTT.

This clone was seen just once. Other DNA sequences in this specimen translate into the identical CDR3. V is TRBV5-1 and J is TRBJ1-1; 9 positions match TRBD1. The CDR3 has 13 residues. Germline V gene data show CDR1 as SGHRS and CDR2 as YFSETQ. V gave up 4 bases and J gave up 4 bases; unmatched junction bases: 2. As DNA, the CDR3 is TGCGCCAGCAGCACGACAGGGGGCACTGAAGCTTTCTTT. This codes for CASSTTGGTEAFF.

This clone was picked up one time. Other DNA variants within this sample encode the same CDR3. The chain links TRBV28 to TRBJ1-1; 7 bases match TRBD1. After removal of 1 base from V and 5 bases from J, the junction contained 1 base not matched to a gene. CDR1 is MDHEN, CDR2 SYDVKM, per germline. CDR3 size: 13 residues. CDR3 protein: CASSLSRGTEAFF. The CDR3 coding sequence is TGTGCCAGCAGTTTATCCAGGGGGACTGAAGCTTTCTTT.

This chain links TRBV4-3 with TRBJ2-5; maybe TRBD1 (5 bases). Deletions cut 4 bases from V and 5 bases from J, with 14 bases between. The germline CDR1 and CDR2 sequences are LGHNA and YSLEER. The CDR3 covers 14 residues. The CDR3 nucleotides are TGCGCCAGCAGCCGAGACAGTTCTTCGGAGACCCAGTACTTC. Its translation is CASSRDSSSETQYF.

With regard to this clone: Within the sample, other DNA sequences also encode this same CDR3. The rearrangement joins TRBV19 to TRBJ2-1, with D tentatively TRBD1 (6 bases). The ends were cut back, 3 bases at V and 3 bases at J, with 9 bases in the middle. The CDR3 length is 14 residues. CDR1 is LNHDA, CDR2 SQIVND, per germline (reference sequence). CDR3 sequence (DNA): TGTGCCAGTAGTATTCTGACAGGCTACAATGAGCAGTTCTTC. It encodes CASSILTGYNEQFF.

The rearrangement joins TRBV27 to TRBJ2-5, with 7 bases matching TRBD1. Germline CDR1 reads MNHEY; CDR2 reads SMNVEV (reference sequence). There are 15 residues in the CDR3. Trimming cost V 5 bases and J 4 bases; bases outside gene matches: 10. CDR3 sequence (DNA): TGTGCCAGCAGTCCGACGGGCAGGGGGTTAGAGACCCAGTACTTC. Amino acids: CASSPTGRGLETQYF.

This chain joins TRBV10-3 and TRBJ2-3; TRBD2 agrees at 11 bases. With 11 bases clipped from V and 0 bases from J, the junction kept 19 bases outside the gene matches. Germline CDR1 reads ENHRY; CDR2 reads SYGVKD. This CDR3 contains 19 residues. The CDR3 nucleotides read TGTGCCGTCTTCCCCACCGGGACTAGCGGAGCGGTAAGCACAGATACGCAGTATTTT. It specifies CAVFPTGTSGAVSTDTQYF.